This paragraph reports one T cell receptor (beta chain). The source of the sample is a study of T cells in Graves' hyperthyroidism and ophthalmopathy. Authors of the study amplified TCR beta CDR3 regions from RNA transcripts. HTBI primers were employed in a first-round RT-PCR of the TCR CDR3. TCRdb reanalysed the multiplex PCR reads using MiXCR and keeps one entry per CDR3 protein. The sample lists more than 650,000 distinct CDR3 sequences, 14% occurring once. Germline CDR1 reads GTSNPN; CDR2 reads SVGIG (reference sequence). The CDR3 is 16 amino acids. Trimming took off 5 bases at V and 4 bases at J, with 22 bases between the two ends.

This TCR was recovered from a woman between 18 and 30 years old with Graves' hyperthyroidism. The chain is built from TRBV30 and TRBJ2-3, with a possible D match to TRBD2 (6 bases). What was sequenced was blood. In nucleotides, the CDR3 is TGTGCCTGGGGTGGGGGGAAGACTTATGGGGCAGATACGCAGTATTTT. Residues: CAWGGGKTYGADTQYF.